The 22 T cell receptor beta chains in this list originate from one sample, sequenced in a study of response to subunit inactivated influenza vaccine. TCRdb independently ran MiXCR on the RT-PCR reads; one entry per CDR3 protein. The data hold 600,000 to 850,000 distinct CDR3 sequences, with 12% to 15% observed a single time. Source: PBMCs from blood, taken less than 15 days before vaccination. These receptors were taken from a man between 50 and 59 years old who received an inactivated influenza vaccine.

Only a few counts were recorded for this clonotype. The V call is TRBV5-1, the J call TRBJ2-7; D is perhaps TRBD1 (5 bases). Per germline, CDR1 SGHRS and CDR2 YFSETQ. The CDR3 length is 15 residues. V shed 4 bases and J shed 2 bases, with 16 bases lying between them. CDR3 in DNA: TGCGCCAGCAGCCCCCAGGTTAACAGGCCCTACGAGCAGTACTTC. Translation gives CASSPQVNRPYEQYF.

The genes are TRBV20-1 and TRBJ2-3, with 11 bases identical to TRBD2. Trimming at V came to 5 bases and at J to 4 bases, leaving 14 bases not matched to a gene. In germline, CDR1 is DFQATT, CDR2 SNEGSKA (reference sequence). The CDR3 totals 17 residues. CDR3 protein: CSASRIRLAGISDTQYF. CDR3 nucleotides: TGCAGTGCTTCCAGGATTCGACTAGCGGGGATTTCAGATACGCAGTATTTT.

The count of this clonotype is one. A read error is possible here, since a much larger clone lies one base away. The rearrangement joins TRBV12-3 or TRBV12-4 to TRBJ2-3; TRBD2 aligns across 8 bases. V dropped 8 bases and J dropped 6; count of bases not matched to a gene: 13. This CDR3 comprises 15 residues. The CDR3 bases are TGTGCCAGCTGCTGGGGAGCGGGAGCTATTGATACGCAGTATTTT. Translation gives CASCWGAGAIDTQYF.

The rearrangement links TRBV12-3 or TRBV12-4 to TRBJ2-7; D perhaps matches TRBD1 (5 bases). V was pared by 2 bases and J by 7 bases, with 12 bases between. The CDR3 consists of 13 residues. CDR3 nucleotides: TGTGCCAGCAGTTTATTAACAGGCCCAGAGCAGTACTTC. It is translated as CASSLLTGPEQYF.

The rearrangement uses TRBV5-5 and TRBJ2-7; D ambiguous. The CDR3 sequence is 10 residues long. Germline V CDR1 and CDR2: SGHKS, YYEKEE (reference sequence). V gave up 7 bases and J gave up 5 bases, with 7 bases separating them. The CDR3 DNA reads as TGTGCCAGCGGATTGGACGAGCAGTACTTC. This sequence encodes CASGLDEQYF.

In its sample, this clonotype was seen many times. The chain uses TRBV11-2 and TRBJ2-3; tentatively, D is TRBD2 (6 bases). The CDR3 contains 20 residues. V lost 3 bases and J lost 4, with 29 bases in between. From germline, CDR1 is SGHAT and CDR2 FQNNGV. The CDR3 DNA reads as TGTGCCAGCAGCTTTGACTCGGGGCGGGGCCCTCCCGGGGAGTCAGATACGCAGTATTTT. It is translated as CASSFDSGRGPPGESDTQYF. The full variable domain, its missing parts supplied by reference TRBV11-2 and TRBJ2-3, is EAGVAQSPRYKIIEKRQSVAFWCNPISGHATLYWYQQILGQGPKLLIQFQNNGVVDDSQLPKDRFSAERLKGVDSTLKIQPAKLEDSAVYLCASSFDSGRGPPGESDTQYFGPGTRLTVL.

There are a few counts of this clonotype. The chain uses TRBV24-1 and TRBJ2-1, with D unresolved. CDR3 size: 11 residues. Per the germline V gene, CDR1 is KGHDR and CDR2 is SFDVKD. The germline V and J ends were trimmed by 3 bases and 7 bases, with 3 bases remaining between them. Here the CDR3 DNA reads TGTGCCACCAGTGATCTGAATGAGCAGTTCTTC. This codes for CATSDLNEQFF.

This clonotype has only a few counts. CDR3: CASSLTQGPIYEQYF. For the CDR3, the DNA is TGTGCCAGCAGCCTCACACAGGGACCTATCTACGAGCAGTACTTC. The rearrangement links TRBV7-9 to TRBJ2-7; possibly TRBD1 for D (6 bases). This CDR3 is built from 15 residues. The germline CDR1 and CDR2 sequences are SEHNR and FQNEAQ (reference sequence). V shed 5 bases and J shed 3 bases, with 17 bases lying between them.

CDR3 residues: CSAGPASGNAYEQYF. CDR3 nucleotide sequence: TGCAGTGCTGGCCCCGCTAGCGGAAATGCCTACGAGCAGTACTTC. V gene TRBV20-1 combines with J gene TRBJ2-7; 7 nucleotides agree with TRBD2. Germline V gives CDR1 DFQATT, CDR2 SNEGSKA (reference sequence). CDR3 size: 15 residues. V gave up 5 bases and J gave up 2 bases; unmatched junction bases: 12.

CDR3 amino acids: CASRGTGVQETQYF. The CDR3 coding sequence is TGTGCCAGCAGGGGGACAGGGGTCCAAGAGACCCAGTACTTC. The chain links TRBV5-6 to TRBJ2-5; 10 bases map to TRBD1. Germline V gene lookup returns CDR1 SGHDT and CDR2 YYEEEE. This CDR3 spans 14 amino acids. Trimming at V came to 5 bases and at J to 1 base, leaving 2 bases not matched to a gene. Full variable domain (outside the CDR3, taken from reference TRBV5-6 and TRBJ2-5): DAGVTQSPTHLIKTRGQQVTLRCSPKSGHDTVSWYQQALGQGPQFIFQYYEEEERQRGNFPDRFSGHQFPNYSSELNVNALLLGDSALYLCASRGTGVQETQYFGPGTRLLVL.

This clonotype was counted many times. The V gene is TRBV4-2, the J gene TRBJ2-4, with 9 positions matching TRBD1. Germline assignment: CDR1 LGHNA and CDR2 YNFKEQ. The V segment lost 2 bases and the J segment 0 bases; nucleotides outside the gene matches: 8. The CDR3 has 18 residues. This chain's CDR3 is CASSQRWTGETAKNIQYF. The CDR3, as DNA: TGTGCCAGCAGCCAAAGGTGGACAGGGGAAACAGCCAAAAACATTCAGTACTTC.

This clonotype was seen at least ten times. The chain joins TRBV7-8 to TRBJ2-1; D is possibly TRBD1 or TRBD2 (5 bases each). CDR1 and CDR2 from the germline V gene are SGHVS and FQNEAQ. There are 17 residues in the CDR3. V was cut by 1 base and J by 0 bases, with 13 bases left in between. The CDR3: CASSLVKGRGSYNEQFF. The CDR3 DNA reads TGTGCCAGCAGCTTAGTAAAGGGGAGAGGCTCCTACAATGAGCAGTTCTTC. Drawing the rest from reference TRBV7-8 and TRBJ2-1, the complete variable domain is GAGVSQSPRYKVAKRGQDVALRCDPISGHVSLFWYQQALGQGPEFLTYFQNEAQLDKSGLPSDRFFAERPEGSVSTLKIQRTQQEDSAVYLCASSLVKGRGSYNEQFFGPGTRLTVL.

The chain links TRBV18 to TRBJ2-7; TRBD1 aligns across 7 bases. The length of the CDR3 is 14 residues. After removal of 5 bases from V and 3 bases from J, the junction contained 7 bases not matched to a gene. Germline V gene sequence: CDR1 KGHSH, CDR2 LQKENI. The CDR3 protein is CASSGDRDLYEQYF. CDR3 nucleotide sequence: TGTGCCAGCTCAGGCGACAGGGACCTCTACGAGCAGTACTTC.

The rearrangement links TRBV11-3 to TRBJ2-2; D gene ambiguous. CDR3 size: 16 residues. Germline V gene lookup returns CDR1 SGHNT and CDR2 YENEEA. The V end was cut by 5 bases, the J end by 0 bases, with 13 bases between. CDR3 amino acids: CASSPDGNANTGELFF. In DNA, the CDR3 is TGTGCCAGCAGCCCGGACGGAAACGCGAACACCGGGGAGCTGTTTTTT.

CDR3 region: CASSSEGVSTDTQYF. CDR3 bases: TGTGCCAGCAGCTCAGAGGGGGTTAGCACAGATACGCAGTATTTT. This sequence joins TRBV9 and TRBJ2-3, with D possibly TRBD1 on 6 matching bases. Germline V CDR1 and CDR2: SGDLS, YYNGEE. This CDR3 spans 15 amino acids. Between the trimmed V and J ends, which lost 4 bases and 0 bases, there was a span of 12 bases.

This clonotype was counted only a few times. The chain is built from TRBV20-1 and TRBJ2-7; 9 bases agree with TRBD1. V dropped 0 bases and J dropped 3; count of bases not matched to a gene: 9. The germline gives CDR1 DFQATT, CDR2 SNEGSKA (reference sequence). The CDR3 consists of 16 residues. The CDR3 nucleotides are TGCAGTGCTAGAGACGGGCACAGGGGGCTCAGCTACGAGCAGTACTTC. Its translation: CSARDGHRGLSYEQYF.

This rearrangement joins TRBV4-1 to TRBJ1-4; the D is unclear. The CDR3 is 13 amino acids. V gave up 0 bases and J gave up 4 bases, with 3 bases separating them. The germline V gene has CDR1 MGHRA and CDR2 YSYEKL. In DNA form, the CDR3 reads TGCGCCAGCAGCCAAGAGTATAATGAAAAACTGTTTTTT. It is translated as CASSQEYNEKLFF.

The DNA for the CDR3 is TGCGCCAGCAGCATCCGGGACAGGGACGGGAAGGTGTTCTTC. It specifies CASSIRDRDGKVFF. The chain uses TRBV5-1 and TRBJ2-1; 9 positions match TRBD1. CDR3 length: 14 amino acids. J gave up 15 bases and V 4 bases, and 14 bases lay outside the gene matches. Germline-derived CDR1 and CDR2 are SGHRS and YFSETQ.

The rearrangement joins TRBV6-4 to TRBJ1-1; a weak D match, TRBD1 (6 bases). The length of the CDR3 is 16 residues. Germline V gene lookup returns CDR1 MRHNA and CDR2 SNTAGT. Deletions cut 4 bases from V and 1 base from J, with 16 bases between. CDR3 DNA sequence: TGTGCCAGCAGTGTCTCCGTTACAGGGAGGAACACTGAAGCTTTCTTT. Encoded protein: CASSVSVTGRNTEAFF.

This clonotype was detected ten times or more. The genes are TRBV5-1 and TRBJ2-5, with a tentative D call TRBD2 (6 bases). Germline V lookup: CDR1 SGHRS, CDR2 YFSETQ. V shed 1 base and J shed 4 bases, with 8 bases lying between them. CDR3 length equals 13 residues. The CDR3 region is CASSLKGGETQYF. The CDR3 coding sequence is TGCGCCAGCAGCTTGAAGGGAGGAGAGACCCAGTACTTC.

This clonotype came up many times. The chain links TRBV18 to TRBJ2-1; D is possibly TRBD1 (5 bases). Germline V CDR1 and CDR2: KGHSH, LQKENI. The V gene lost 0 bases and the J gene lost 8 bases, with 11 bases spanning the gap. The CDR3 contains 14 residues. In DNA, the CDR3 is TGTGCCAGCTCACCACCGATGAAAGGGGATGAGCAGTTCTTC. This sequence encodes CASSPPMKGDEQFF.

This clonotype was found many times. The rearrangement joins TRBV5-1 to TRBJ1-1, with D uncertain. CDR3 length: 15 residues. Germline-derived CDR1 and CDR2 are SGHRS and YFSETQ. Between the trimmed V and J ends, which lost 4 bases and 5 bases, there was a span of 18 bases. The CDR3 loop is CASSLTGPQRTEAFF. CDR3 in DNA: TGCGCCAGCAGCCTTACCGGGCCCCAAAGGACTGAAGCTTTCTTT.